The 26 T cell receptor beta chains listed next were all sequenced from one sample in a study of blood T cell repertoires in COVID-19. TCRdb's copy holds only in-frame clones and misses some; the assay was immunoSEQ multiplex PCR. The sample records just over 25,000 clones, roughly 89% being singletons. The sample taken for sequencing was peripheral blood. The source is a man aged 65-85 years with acute or convalescent COVID-19.

This rearrangement joins TRBV5-6 to TRBJ2-5; TRBD1 aligns across 9 bases. Trimming removed 2 bases from V and 2 bases from J; junction bases left unmatched: 4. CDR1 is SGHDT, CDR2 YYEEEE, per germline. This CDR3 has 15 residues. The CDR3 sequence: CASSFMGQGQETQYF. The CDR3 nucleotides read TGTGCCAGCAGCTTTATGGGACAGGGACAAGAGACCCAGTACTTC.

J is TRBJ2-1 and V is TRBV11-3, with 11 bases identical to TRBD2. Losses at the gene ends were 4 bases for V and 4 bases for J; bases not matched to a gene: 12. The CDR3 loop spans 18 amino acids. CDR1 and CDR2 from the germline V gene are SGHNT and YENEEA. CDR3 sequence (DNA): TGTGCCAGCAGCTCCACTAGCGGGAGCGGTCACCTTTACAATGAGCAGTTCTTC. It encodes CASSSTSGSGHLYNEQFF.

This chain uses TRBV4-3 with TRBJ2-1, with a tentative D call TRBD1 (6 bases). Per the germline V gene, CDR1 is LGHNA and CDR2 is YSLEER. The germline V and J ends were trimmed by 4 bases and 6 bases, with 16 bases remaining between them. The CDR3 consists of 15 residues. For the CDR3, the DNA is TGCGCCAGCAGCCCAGGACAGTACTCGGGCAATGAGCAGTTCTTC. Protein product: CASSPGQYSGNEQFF.

The genes are TRBV27 and TRBJ2-4, with D possibly TRBD2 on 5 matching bases. Germline assignment: CDR1 MNHEY and CDR2 SMNVEV (reference sequence). CDR3 size: 15 residues. The V gene lost 1 base and the J gene lost 9 bases, with 16 bases spanning the gap. The CDR3 nucleotides are TGTGCCAGCAGTTTATTCGCAACCCGGGATGGCATTCAGTACTTC. Translated, it gives CASSLFATRDGIQYF.

The sample holds a few counts of this clone. Written as DNA, the CDR3 is TGTGCCAGCAGCGCAACCTTTAGACAGGGGGACGAAAAACTGTTTTTT. Translated, it gives CASSATFRQGDEKLFF. The V gene is TRBV9, the J gene TRBJ1-4, with TRBD1 matching over 9 bases. V trimming: 3 bases; J trimming: 8 bases; junction bases outside the gene matches: 11. Germline V gives CDR1 SGDLS, CDR2 YYNGEE. The CDR3 sequence is 16 residues long.

The chain couples TRBV29-1 to TRBJ1-3; 7 nucleotides agree with TRBD1. The V and J ends lost 7 bases and 0 bases, in that order; junction bases with no gene match: 12. Germline V lookup: CDR1 SQVTM, CDR2 ANQGSEA. The length of the CDR3 is 16 residues. CDR3 DNA: TGCAGCGCGGGGGGGACAGACGGGTTCTCTGGAAACACCATATATTTT. It yields the protein CSAGGTDGFSGNTIYF.

V usage is TRBV7-2 and J usage is TRBJ2-7, with 10 bases identical to TRBD2. The CDR3 extends over 15 amino acids. V trimming: 3 bases; J trimming: 0 bases; junction bases outside the gene matches: 2. In germline, CDR1 is SGHTA, CDR2 FQGNSA. The DNA of the CDR3 is TGTGCCAGCAGCTTGGCTAGCGGGAGCTCCTACGAGCAGTACTTC. Protein: CASSLASGSSYEQYF.

By frequency in the sample, this clone is medium-sized. This sample also contains other DNA sequences that code for the same CDR3. The chain is built from TRBV9 and TRBJ2-5; perhaps TRBD2 as D (7 bases). CDR1 and CDR2 (germline): SGDLS, YYNGEE. The CDR3 loop spans 15 amino acids. With 10 bases removed from V and 1 base from J, the gap between germline ends came to 20 bases. The CDR3 here is CARRGGGGPQETQYF. CDR3 nucleotide sequence: TGTGCCCGCCGCGGAGGGGGGGGGCCCCAAGAGACCCAGTACTTC. Full variable domain (rest looked up from reference TRBV9 and TRBJ2-5): DSGVTQTPKHLITATGQRVTLRCSPRSGDLSVYWYQQSLDQGLQFLIQYYNGEERAKGNILERFSAQQFPDLHSELNLSSLELGDSALYFCARRGGGGPQETQYFGPGTRLLVL.

The chain is built from TRBV12-2 and TRBJ2-7; the table assigns TRBD2, which was not confirmed against the DNA. TRBV12-2 represents a pseudogene. The CDR3 sequence is 16 residues long. Here the CDR3 DNA reads TGTGCAAGTCGCCCCACCGTTAGCGGATACTTCTACGAGCAGTACTTC. Translated: CASRPTVSGYFYEQYF.

V usage is TRBV3-1 (or the pseudogene TRBV3-2) and J usage is TRBJ1-4; D not resolved. Germline V CDR1 and CDR2: LGHDT, YNNKEL (reference sequence). Trimming left V 10 bases short and J 1 base short, with 7 bases between. CDR3 length equals 12 residues. The CDR3: CATGRTNEKLFF. The CDR3, as DNA: TGTGCCACCGGTAGAACTAATGAAAAACTGTTTTTT.

The genes are TRBV7-3 and TRBJ2-1; 7 bases match TRBD2. CDR1 and CDR2 from the germline V gene are SGHTA and FQGTGA. The ends lost 4 bases at V and 2 bases at J; junction bases unmatched: 2. The CDR3 is 14 amino acids. CDR3 region: CASSSGLAYNEQFF. The CDR3 coding sequence is TGTGCCAGCAGCTCCGGACTAGCCTACAATGAGCAGTTCTTC.

This clone was observed a single time. V is TRBV9 and J is TRBJ2-6; D gene ambiguous. The CDR3 is 15 amino acids. The V and J ends lost 4 bases and 0 bases respectively, with 8 bases between them. Per germline, CDR1 SGDLS and CDR2 YYNGEE. The CDR3 region is CASSPVISGANVLTF. CDR3 coding DNA: TGTGCCAGCAGCCCTGTTATCTCTGGGGCCAACGTCCTGACTTTC.

The V and J genes are TRBV4-2 and TRBJ1-3; D is unresolved. CDR3 length equals 16 residues. V shed 2 bases and J shed 1 base, with 12 bases lying between them. Germline loops: CDR1 LGHNA, CDR2 YNFKEQ. CDR3 coding DNA: TGTGCCAGCAGCCAACCGGATTCGGGTTCTGGAAACACCATATATTTT. It is translated as CASSQPDSGSGNTIYF.

The rearrangement joins TRBV7-3 to TRBJ1-2, with D maybe TRBD1 (5 bases). Germline V CDR1 and CDR2: SGHTA, FQGTGA. The germline V and J ends were trimmed by 5 bases and 4 bases, with 14 bases remaining between them. This CDR3 is built from 14 residues. The DNA of the CDR3 is TGTGCCAGCAGCCTCGACGGGGGACTCTATGGCTACACCTTC. Its translation: CASSLDGGLYGYTF.

This chain connects TRBV5-1 to TRBJ2-1; 16 nucleotides align to TRBD2. V dropped 1 base and J dropped 9; count of bases not matched to a gene: 10. The germline CDR1 and CDR2 sequences are SGHRS and YFSETQ. The CDR3 loop spans 18 amino acids. CDR3 sequence reads: CASSLTSGTSGRASEQFF. DNA for the CDR3: TGCGCCAGCAGCTTGACCTCCGGGACTAGCGGGAGGGCAAGTGAGCAGTTCTTC.

V usage is TRBV28 and J usage is TRBJ1-2, with D perhaps matching TRBD1 (6 bases). CDR1 is MDHEN, CDR2 SYDVKM, per germline. The CDR3 is made up of 11 amino acids. V was pared by 10 bases and J by 8 bases, with 14 bases between. The CDR3 reads CAIQYREGYTF. Here the CDR3 DNA reads TGTGCCATCCAATACAGGGAGGGCTACACCTTC.

The rearrangement uses TRBV7-9 and TRBJ2-5; perhaps TRBD2 as D (5 bases). Germline V gene data show CDR1 as SEHNR and CDR2 as FQNEAQ (reference sequence). V lost 1 base, J lost 1 base, and 7 bases lay in between. The CDR3 contains 14 residues. The CDR3 region has the DNA TGTGCCAGCAGCTTAGACGGGGTCCAAGAGACCCAGTACTTC. Its protein product is CASSLDGVQETQYF. The full variable domain, with the rest looked up from reference TRBV7-9 and TRBJ2-5, is DTGVSQNPRHKITKRGQNVTFRCDPISEHNRLYWYRQTLGQGPEFLTYFQNEAQLEKSRLLSDRFSAERPKGSFSTLEIQRTEQGDSAMYLCASSLDGVQETQYFGPGTRLLVL.

In its sample, this clone was seen a few times. V usage is TRBV2 and J usage is TRBJ2-7, with D tentatively TRBD2 (5 bases). The CDR3 has 14 amino acids. Germline-derived CDR1 and CDR2 are SNHLY and FYNNEI. V dropped 1 base and J dropped 6 bases, with 13 bases sitting between them. In DNA form, the CDR3 reads TGTGCCAGCAGTGAAGGAGGGCCTCTCTCCGAGCAGTACTTC. This translates into CASSEGGPLSEQYF. The entire variable domain, with the rest obtained from reference TRBV2 and TRBJ2-7, is as follows: EPEVTQTPSHQVTQMGQEVILRCVPISNHLYFYWYRQILGQKVEFLVSFYNNEISEKSEIFDDQFSVERPDGSNFTLKIRSTKLEDSAMYFCASSEGGPLSEQYFGPGTRLTVT.

V usage is TRBV19 and J usage is TRBJ2-5; 7 nucleotides line up with TRBD1. Germline V gene data show CDR1 as LNHDA and CDR2 as SQIVND (reference sequence). V shed 7 bases, J shed 3 bases, and the junction held 8 bases outside the gene matches. There are 14 residues in the CDR3. DNA of the CDR3: TGTGCCAGTACGGAATCCGGGACAGAAGAGACCCAGTACTTC. It codes for CASTESGTEETQYF.

The chain is built from TRBV14 and TRBJ2-6, with unresolved D. There are 16 residues in the CDR3. CDR1 is SGHDN, CDR2 FVKESK, per germline. Trimming took 1 base from V and 1 from J, leaving 8 bases between them. The DNA of the CDR3 is TGTGCCAGCAGCCAAGCCATTAGTTCTGGGGCCAACGTCCTGACTTTC. This gives the protein CASSQAISSGANVLTF.

V and J are TRBV19 and TRBJ1-6; 9 bases match TRBD1. Germline V gives CDR1 LNHDA, CDR2 SQIVND (reference sequence). Trimming cost V 6 bases and J 8 bases; bases outside gene matches: 2. The CDR3 covers 13 residues. In DNA, the CDR3 is TGTGCCAGTAGGGACAGGGGCGATTCACCCCTCCACTTT. Protein sequence: CASRDRGDSPLHF.

The rearrangement links TRBV5-1 to TRBJ1-1, with 8 nucleotides matching TRBD1. The CDR3 extends over 14 amino acids. Germline V CDR1 and CDR2: SGHRS, YFSETQ. V lost 6 bases to trimming and J lost 0 bases; unmatched junction nucleotides: 4. The CDR3 sequence: CASTGQGMNTEAFF. CDR3 DNA: TGCGCCAGCACCGGACAGGGAATGAACACTGAAGCTTTCTTT.

The CDR3 reads CASSEGALGRGSPLHF. The CDR3 DNA sequence: TGTGCCAGCAGTGAAGGGGCACTGGGTAGAGGATCACCCCTCCACTTT. The chain carries TRBV25-1 and TRBJ1-6; the D gene is possibly TRBD1 (5 bases). V lost 2 bases and J lost 10, with 18 bases in between. Germline V CDR1 and CDR2: MGHDK, SYGVNS. The CDR3 loop spans 16 amino acids. Variable domain in full (rest from reference TRBV25-1 and TRBJ1-6): EADIYQTPRYLVIGTGKKITLECSQTMGHDKMYWYQQDPGMELHLIHYSYGVNSTEKGDLSSESTVSRIRTEHFPLTLESARPSHTSQYLCASSEGALGRGSPLHFGNGTRLTVT.

The V call is TRBV27, the J call TRBJ1-4; 8 bases fit TRBD1. V lost 0 bases and J lost 7; bases outside the gene matches: 10. CDR1 and CDR2 from the germline V gene are MNHEY and SMNVEV (reference sequence). The CDR3 is 17 amino acids. The CDR3 sequence: CASSLSPGTGAVEKLFF. CDR3 bases: TGTGCCAGCAGTTTATCGCCCGGGACAGGCGCGGTTGAAAAACTGTTTTTT.

This chain connects TRBV15 to TRBJ1-5; D not resolved. Germline lookup yields CDR1 LNHNV and CDR2 YYDKDF (reference sequence). The CDR3 is 15 residues long. Trimming removed 4 bases from V and 6 bases from J, with 16 bases in between. The DNA of the CDR3 is TGTGCCACCAGCACCCTAGGGAGAGCGATTCAGCCCCAGCATTTT. Its translation: CATSTLGRAIQPQHF.

The chain joins TRBV10-3 to TRBJ2-7, with 10 bases identical to TRBD2. Losses at the gene ends were 0 bases for V and 12 bases for J; bases not matched to a gene: 5. The germline CDR1 and CDR2 sequences are ENHRY and SYGVKD. The CDR3 extends over 13 amino acids. Here the CDR3 DNA reads TGTGCCATCAGTGAGTCGGTAGCGGGAGGTCGGTACTTC. This translates into CAISESVAGGRYF.